This TCR beta chain was found in a study of OX40 agonist ivuxolimab in advanced cancers. Overall study: Ivuxolimab, an agonistic anti-OX40 (CD134) antibody, was given to patients. Patients were treated with intravenous ivuxolimab, dosed at 0.01 to 10 mg/kg and infused every 2 weeks. Dose-escalation subjects each had hepatocellular carcinoma, melanoma, renal cell or head and neck cancer. A partial response was reached by three patients: one with hepatocellular carcinoma and two with cutaneous melanoma.

Assay used: immunoSEQ multiplex PCR; TCRdb lists only in-frame clones, some missing. Altogether about 100,000 clones are present, approximately 89% being singletons, with the ten largest covering approximately 0.54%. The CDR3 runs to 14 residues. Germline assignment: CDR1 SGHTA and CDR2 FQGTGA. Deletions cut 4 bases from V and 9 bases from J, with 16 bases between. This clone was detected only once. Material: CD4+ or CD8+ T cells sorted from blood, obtained in a trial of the OX40 agonist ivuxolimab. The TCR comes from an adult with an advanced solid tumor such as melanoma, head and neck, liver or kidney cancer. The chain couples TRBV7-3 to TRBJ2-1; D remains unclear. The CDR3 sequence: CASSSPTGTSEQFF. The CDR3 DNA follows: TGTGCCAGCAGCTCCCCGACTGGAACGAGTGAGCAGTTCTTC.